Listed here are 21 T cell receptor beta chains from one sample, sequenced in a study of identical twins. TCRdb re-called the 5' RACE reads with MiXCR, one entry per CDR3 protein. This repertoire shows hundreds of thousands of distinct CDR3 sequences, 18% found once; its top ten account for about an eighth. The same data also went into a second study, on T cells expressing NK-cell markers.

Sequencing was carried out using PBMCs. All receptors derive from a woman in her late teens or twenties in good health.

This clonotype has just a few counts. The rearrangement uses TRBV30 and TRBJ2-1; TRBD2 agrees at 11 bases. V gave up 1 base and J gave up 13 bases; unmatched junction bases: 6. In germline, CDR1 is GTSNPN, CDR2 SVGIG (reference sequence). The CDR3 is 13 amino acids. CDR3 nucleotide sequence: TGTGCCTGGAGTGGGCTAGCGGGAGGAAACCAGTTCTTC. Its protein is CAWSGLAGGNQFF.

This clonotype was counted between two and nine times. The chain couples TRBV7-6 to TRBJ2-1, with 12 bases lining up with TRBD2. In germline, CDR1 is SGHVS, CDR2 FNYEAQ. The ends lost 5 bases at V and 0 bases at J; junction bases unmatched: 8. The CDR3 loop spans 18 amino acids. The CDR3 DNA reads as TGTGCCAGCAGCCTAGTGACTAGCGGGAGAGACTCCTACAATGAGCAGTTCTTC. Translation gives CASSLVTSGRDSYNEQFF. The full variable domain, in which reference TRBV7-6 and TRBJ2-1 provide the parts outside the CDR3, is GAGVSQSPRYKVTKRGQDVALRCDPISGHVSLYWYRQALGQGPEFLTYFNYEAQQDKSGLPNDRFSAERPEGSISTLTIQRTEQRDSAMYRCASSLVTSGRDSYNEQFFGPGTRLTVL.

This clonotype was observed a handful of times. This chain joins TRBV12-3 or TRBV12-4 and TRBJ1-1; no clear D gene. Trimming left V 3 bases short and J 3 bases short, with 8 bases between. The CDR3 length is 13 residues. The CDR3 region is CASSFAGYTEAFF. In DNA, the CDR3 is TGTGCCAGCAGTTTTGCCGGATACACTGAAGCTTTCTTT.

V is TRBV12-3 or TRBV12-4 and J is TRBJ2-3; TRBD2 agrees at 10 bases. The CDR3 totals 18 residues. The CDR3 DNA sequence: TGTACCTGCAGTCTTCCGTTTCCCGGGACTAGCGAGTCAGATACGCAGTATTTT. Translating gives CTCSLPFPGTSESDTQYF.

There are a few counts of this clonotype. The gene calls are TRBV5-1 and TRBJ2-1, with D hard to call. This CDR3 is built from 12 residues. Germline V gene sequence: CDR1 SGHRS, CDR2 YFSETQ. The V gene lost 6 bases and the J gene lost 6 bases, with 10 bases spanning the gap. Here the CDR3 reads CASKYSVNEQFF. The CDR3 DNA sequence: TGCGCCAGCAAATACTCCGTCAATGAGCAGTTCTTC.

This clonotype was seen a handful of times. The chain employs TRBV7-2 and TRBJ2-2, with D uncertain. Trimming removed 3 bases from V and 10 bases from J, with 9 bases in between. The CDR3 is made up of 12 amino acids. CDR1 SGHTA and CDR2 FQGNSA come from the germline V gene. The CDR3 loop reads CASSFTREELFF. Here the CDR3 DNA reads TGTGCCAGCAGCTTCACAAGGGAGGAGCTGTTTTTT.

As DNA, the CDR3 is TGCGCCAGCAGCCACTCGGGAAGGACTAATGAAAAACTGTTTTTT. Protein: CASSHSGRTNEKLFF. The chain has TRBV4-1 and TRBJ1-4; D gene unclear. The ends were cut back, 3 bases at V and 2 bases at J, with 10 bases in the middle. Germline V gives CDR1 MGHRA, CDR2 YSYEKL. The CDR3 totals 15 residues.

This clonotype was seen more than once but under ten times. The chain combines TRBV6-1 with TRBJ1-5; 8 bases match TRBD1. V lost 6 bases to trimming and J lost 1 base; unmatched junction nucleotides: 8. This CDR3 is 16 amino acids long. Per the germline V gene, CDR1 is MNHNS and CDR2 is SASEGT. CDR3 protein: CASRPQGARSNQPQHF. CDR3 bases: TGTGCCAGCAGACCCCAGGGGGCGCGAAGCAATCAGCCCCAGCATTTT.

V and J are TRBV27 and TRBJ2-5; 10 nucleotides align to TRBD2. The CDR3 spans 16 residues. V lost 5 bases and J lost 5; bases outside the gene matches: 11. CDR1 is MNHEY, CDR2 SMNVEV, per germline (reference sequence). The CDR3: CASSRRTSGYGETQYF. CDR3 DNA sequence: TGTGCCAGCAGTCGCCGGACTAGCGGTTACGGGGAGACCCAGTACTTC.

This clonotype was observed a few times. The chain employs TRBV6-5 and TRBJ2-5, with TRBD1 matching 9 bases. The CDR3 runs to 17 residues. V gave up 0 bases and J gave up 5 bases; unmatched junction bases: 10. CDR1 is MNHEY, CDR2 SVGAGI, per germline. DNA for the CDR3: TGTGCCAGCAGTTACTCGAATTTCGGGACAGGGCTGGAGACCCAGTACTTC. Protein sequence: CASSYSNFGTGLETQYF.

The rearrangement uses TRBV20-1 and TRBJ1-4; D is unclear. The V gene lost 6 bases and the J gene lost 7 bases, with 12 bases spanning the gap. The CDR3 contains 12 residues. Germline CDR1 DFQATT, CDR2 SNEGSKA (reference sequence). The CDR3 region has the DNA TGCAGTGCAAGGAAGGGCGGTGAAAAACTGTTTTTT. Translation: CSARKGGEKLFF.

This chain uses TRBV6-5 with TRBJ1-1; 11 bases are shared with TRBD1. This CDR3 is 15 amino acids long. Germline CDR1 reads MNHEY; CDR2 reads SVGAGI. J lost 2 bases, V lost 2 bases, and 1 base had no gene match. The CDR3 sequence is CASSYGTGGNTEAFF. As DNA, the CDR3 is TGTGCCAGCAGTTACGGGACAGGGGGTAACACTGAAGCTTTCTTT.

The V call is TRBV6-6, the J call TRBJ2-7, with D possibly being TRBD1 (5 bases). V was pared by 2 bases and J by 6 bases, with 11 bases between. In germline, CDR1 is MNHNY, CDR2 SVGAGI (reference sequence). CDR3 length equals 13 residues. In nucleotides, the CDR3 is TGTGCCAGCAGTTACAGGGGCTGGGGCGAGCAGTACTTC. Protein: CASSYRGWGEQYF.

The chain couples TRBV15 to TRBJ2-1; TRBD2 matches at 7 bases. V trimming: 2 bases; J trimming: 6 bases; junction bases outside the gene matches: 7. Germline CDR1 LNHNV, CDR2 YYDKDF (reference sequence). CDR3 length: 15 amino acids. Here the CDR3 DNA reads TGTGCCACCAGCAGACCCCGCGGGGGTAGCAATGAGCAGTTCTTC. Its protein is CATSRPRGGSNEQFF. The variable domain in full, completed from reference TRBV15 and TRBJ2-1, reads DAMVIQNPRYQVTQFGKPVTLSCSQTLNHNVMYWYQQKSSQAPKLLFHYYDKDFNNEADTPDNFQSRRPNTSFCFLDIRSPGLGDTAMYLCATSRPRGGSNEQFFGPGTRLTVL.

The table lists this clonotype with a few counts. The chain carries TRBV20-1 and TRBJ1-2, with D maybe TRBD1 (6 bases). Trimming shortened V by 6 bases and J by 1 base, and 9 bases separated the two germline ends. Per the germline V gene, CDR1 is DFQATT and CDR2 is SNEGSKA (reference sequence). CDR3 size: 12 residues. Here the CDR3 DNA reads TGCAGTGCCCCGGACAGTAACTATGGCTACACCTTC. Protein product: CSAPDSNYGYTF.

The chain's CDR3 is CASSQIRTSGAQFF. The CDR3 nucleotides read TGTGCCAGCAGCCAGATAAGGACTAGCGGGGCGCAGTTCTTC. This chain uses TRBV14 with TRBJ2-1, with 12 positions matching TRBD2. V was pared by 3 bases and J by 12 bases, with 6 bases of the junction left unmatched. CDR3 length equals 14 residues. CDR1 is SGHDN, CDR2 FVKESK, per germline. The complete variable domain, with remaining parts taken from reference TRBV14 and TRBJ2-1, reads EAGVTQFPSHSVIEKGQTVTLRCDPISGHDNLYWYRRVMGKEIKFLLHFVKESKQDESGMPNNRFLAERTGGTYSTLKVQPAELEDSGVYFCASSQIRTSGAQFFGPGTRLTVL.

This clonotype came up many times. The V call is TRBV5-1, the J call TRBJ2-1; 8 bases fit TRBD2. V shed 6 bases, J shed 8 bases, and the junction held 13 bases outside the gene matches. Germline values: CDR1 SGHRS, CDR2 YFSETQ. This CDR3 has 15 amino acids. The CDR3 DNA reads TGCGCCAGCACTCGGTTTGGTAGCGGGGTGGATGAGCAGTTCTTC. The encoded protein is CASTRFGSGVDEQFF.

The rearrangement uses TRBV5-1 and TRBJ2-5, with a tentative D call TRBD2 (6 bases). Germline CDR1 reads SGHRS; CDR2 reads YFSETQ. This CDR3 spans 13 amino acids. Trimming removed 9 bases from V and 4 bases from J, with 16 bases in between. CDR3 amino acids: CATGGTSGETQYF. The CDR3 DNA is TGCGCCACCGGAGGGACTTCCGGAGAGACCCAGTACTTC.

CDR3 loop: CASSGTGGIVDEQYF. CDR3 nucleotides: TGTGCCAGCAGCGGAACAGGGGGCATCGTCGACGAGCAGTACTTC. The rearrangement uses TRBV5-4 and TRBJ2-7, with 9 positions matching TRBD1. Germline V lookup: CDR1 SGHNT, CDR2 YYREEE (reference sequence). The J segment lost 5 bases and the V segment lost 4 bases, leaving 10 bases of the junction unmatched. The CDR3 covers 15 residues.

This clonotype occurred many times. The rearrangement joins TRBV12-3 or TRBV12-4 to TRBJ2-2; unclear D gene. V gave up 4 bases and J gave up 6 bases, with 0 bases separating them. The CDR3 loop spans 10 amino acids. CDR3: CASSSGELFF. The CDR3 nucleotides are TGTGCCAGCAGTTCCGGGGAGCTGTTTTTT.

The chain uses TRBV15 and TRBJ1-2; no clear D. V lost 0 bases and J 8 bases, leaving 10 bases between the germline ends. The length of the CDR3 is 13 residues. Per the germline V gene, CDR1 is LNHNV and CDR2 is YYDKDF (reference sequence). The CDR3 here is CATSRDGDPGYTF. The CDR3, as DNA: TGTGCCACCAGCAGAGATGGTGACCCGGGCTACACCTTC.